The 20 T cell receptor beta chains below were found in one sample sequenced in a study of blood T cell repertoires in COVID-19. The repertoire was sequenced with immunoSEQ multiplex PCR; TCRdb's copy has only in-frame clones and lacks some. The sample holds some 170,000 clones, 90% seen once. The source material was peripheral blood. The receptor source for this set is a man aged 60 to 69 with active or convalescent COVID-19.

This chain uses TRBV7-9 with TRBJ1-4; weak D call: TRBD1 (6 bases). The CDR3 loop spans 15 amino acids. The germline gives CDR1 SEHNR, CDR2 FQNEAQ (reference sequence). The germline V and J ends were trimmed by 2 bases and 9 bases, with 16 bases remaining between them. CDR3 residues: CASSLSLGAGQKLFF. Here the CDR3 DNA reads TGTGCCAGCAGCTTATCGCTGGGGGCCGGACAAAAACTGTTTTTT.

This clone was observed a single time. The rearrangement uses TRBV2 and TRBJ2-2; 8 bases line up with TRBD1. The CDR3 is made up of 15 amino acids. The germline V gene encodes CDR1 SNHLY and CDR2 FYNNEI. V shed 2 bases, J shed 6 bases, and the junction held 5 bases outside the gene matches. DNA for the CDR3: TGTGCCAGCAGTGAATGGGGACAGGTCCCCGGGGAGCTGTTTTTT. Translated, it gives CASSEWGQVPGELFF.

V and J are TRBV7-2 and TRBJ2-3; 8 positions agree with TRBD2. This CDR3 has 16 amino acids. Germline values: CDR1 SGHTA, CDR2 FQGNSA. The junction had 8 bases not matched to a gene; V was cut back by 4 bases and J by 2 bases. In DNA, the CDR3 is TGTGCCAGCAGCTACGGCGGGAGGAAAACCACAGATACGCAGTATTTT. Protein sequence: CASSYGGRKTTDTQYF.

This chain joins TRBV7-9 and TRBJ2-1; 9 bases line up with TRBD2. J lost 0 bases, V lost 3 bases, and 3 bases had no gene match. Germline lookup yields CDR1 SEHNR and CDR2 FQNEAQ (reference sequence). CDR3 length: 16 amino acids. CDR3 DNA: TGTGCCAGCAGCTTTGGTAGCGGGGGCTCCTACAATGAGCAGTTCTTC. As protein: CASSFGSGGSYNEQFF. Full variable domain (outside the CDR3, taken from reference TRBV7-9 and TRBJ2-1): DTGVSQNPRHKITKRGQNVTFRCDPISEHNRLYWYRQTLGQGPEFLTYFQNEAQLEKSRLLSDRFSAERPKGSFSTLEIQRTEQGDSAMYLCASSFGSGGSYNEQFFGPGTRLTVL.

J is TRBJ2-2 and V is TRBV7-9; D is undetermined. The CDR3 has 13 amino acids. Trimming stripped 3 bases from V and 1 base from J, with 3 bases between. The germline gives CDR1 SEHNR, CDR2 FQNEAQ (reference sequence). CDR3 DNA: TGTGCCAGCAGCTTCAGGAACACCGGGGAGCTGTTTTTT. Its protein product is CASSFRNTGELFF. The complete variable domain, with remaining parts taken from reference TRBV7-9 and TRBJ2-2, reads DTGVSQNPRHKITKRGQNVTFRCDPISEHNRLYWYRQTLGQGPEFLTYFQNEAQLEKSRLLSDRFSAERPKGSFSTLEIQRTEQGDSAMYLCASSFRNTGELFFGEGSRLTVL.

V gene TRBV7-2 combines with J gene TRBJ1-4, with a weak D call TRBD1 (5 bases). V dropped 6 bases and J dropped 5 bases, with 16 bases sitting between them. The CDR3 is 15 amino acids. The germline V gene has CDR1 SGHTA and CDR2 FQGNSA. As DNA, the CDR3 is TGTGCCAGCAGATTTGAAGTGGCAGGGAATGAAAAACTGTTTTTT. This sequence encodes CASRFEVAGNEKLFF.

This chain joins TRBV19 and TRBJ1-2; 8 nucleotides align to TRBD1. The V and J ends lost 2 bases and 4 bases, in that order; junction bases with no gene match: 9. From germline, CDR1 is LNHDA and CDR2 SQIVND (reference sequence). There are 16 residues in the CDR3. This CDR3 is CASSIPWTGSSYGYTF. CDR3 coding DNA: TGTGCCAGTAGTATACCTTGGACAGGGAGCTCCTATGGCTACACCTTC.

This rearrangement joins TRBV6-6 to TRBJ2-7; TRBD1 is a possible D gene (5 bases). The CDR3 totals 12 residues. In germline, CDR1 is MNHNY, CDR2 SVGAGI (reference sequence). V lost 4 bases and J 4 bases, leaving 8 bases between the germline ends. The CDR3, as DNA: TGTGCCAGCAGTTCCCAGGGTTACGAGCAGTACTTC. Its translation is CASSSQGYEQYF.

This chain's CDR3 is CASSITGASSSYEQYF. The CDR3 nucleotides are TGCGCCAGCAGCATTACAGGGGCCTCAAGCTCCTACGAGCAGTACTTC. The gene calls are TRBV5-1 and TRBJ2-7; 7 positions agree with TRBD1. There are 16 residues in the CDR3. CDR1 and CDR2 (germline): SGHRS, YFSETQ. V lost 4 bases, J lost 0 bases, and 10 bases stayed unmatched.

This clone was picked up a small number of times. The CDR3 sequence: CSVERDRGEAFF. In DNA, the CDR3 is TGCAGCGTTGAGAGGGACAGGGGAGAAGCTTTCTTT. V gene TRBV29-1 combines with J gene TRBJ1-1, with 10 bases matching TRBD1. This CDR3 spans 12 amino acids. Germline V gene sequence: CDR1 SQVTM, CDR2 ANQGSEA. With V trimmed by 3 bases and J by 8 bases, 3 bases remained unmatched.

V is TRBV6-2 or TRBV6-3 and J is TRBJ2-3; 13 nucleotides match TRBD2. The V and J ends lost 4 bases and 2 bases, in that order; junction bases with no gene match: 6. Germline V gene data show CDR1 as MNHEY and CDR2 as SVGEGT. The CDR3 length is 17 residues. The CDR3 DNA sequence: TGTGCCAGCAGTTCCAGACTAGCGGGAGGTGACACAGATACGCAGTATTTT. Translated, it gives CASSSRLAGGDTDTQYF.

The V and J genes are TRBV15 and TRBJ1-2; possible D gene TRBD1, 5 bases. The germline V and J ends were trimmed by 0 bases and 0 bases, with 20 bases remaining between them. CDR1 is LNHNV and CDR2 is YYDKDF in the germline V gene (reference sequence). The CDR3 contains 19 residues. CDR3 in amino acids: CATSRDSGLTAPANYGYTF. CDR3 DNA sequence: TGTGCCACCAGCAGAGATTCAGGGTTGACGGCACCAGCTAACTATGGCTACACCTTC.

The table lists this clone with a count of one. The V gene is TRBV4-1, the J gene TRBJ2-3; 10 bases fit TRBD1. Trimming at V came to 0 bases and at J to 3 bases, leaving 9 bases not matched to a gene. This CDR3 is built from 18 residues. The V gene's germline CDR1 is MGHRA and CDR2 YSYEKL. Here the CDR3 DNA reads TGCGCCAGCAGCCAAGAGACACCTGACAGGGGGCGGACAGATACGCAGTATTTT. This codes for CASSQETPDRGRTDTQYF.

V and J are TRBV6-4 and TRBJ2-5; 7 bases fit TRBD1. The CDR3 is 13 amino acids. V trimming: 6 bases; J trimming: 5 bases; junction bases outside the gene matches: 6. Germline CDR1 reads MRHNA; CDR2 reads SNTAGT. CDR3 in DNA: TGTGCCAGCAGCCAGACAGGGACGGAGACCCAGTACTTC. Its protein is CASSQTGTETQYF.

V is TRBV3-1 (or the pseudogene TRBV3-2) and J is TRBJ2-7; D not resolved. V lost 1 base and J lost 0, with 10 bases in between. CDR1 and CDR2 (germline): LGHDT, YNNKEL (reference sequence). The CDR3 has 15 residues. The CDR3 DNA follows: TGTGCCAGCAGCCAAGCCAGTTTCCCCTCCTACGAGCAGTACTTC. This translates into CASSQASFPSYEQYF.

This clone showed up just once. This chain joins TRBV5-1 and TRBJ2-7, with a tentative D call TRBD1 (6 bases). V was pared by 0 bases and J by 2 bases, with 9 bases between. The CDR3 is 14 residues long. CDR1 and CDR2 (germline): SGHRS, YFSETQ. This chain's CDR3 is CASSLDGGPYEQYF. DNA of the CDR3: TGCGCCAGCAGCTTGGATGGGGGCCCCTACGAGCAGTACTTC.

The DNA of the CDR3 is TGTGCCAGCAGTTTCAGACAGCCCGCTCAGGAGTTCTTC. This gives the protein CASSFRQPAQEFF. The chain employs TRBV12-3 or TRBV12-4 and TRBJ2-1; TRBD1 might be the D (5 bases). This CDR3 is 13 amino acids long. V was shortened by 3 bases and J by 14 bases, with 17 bases between the two germline ends.

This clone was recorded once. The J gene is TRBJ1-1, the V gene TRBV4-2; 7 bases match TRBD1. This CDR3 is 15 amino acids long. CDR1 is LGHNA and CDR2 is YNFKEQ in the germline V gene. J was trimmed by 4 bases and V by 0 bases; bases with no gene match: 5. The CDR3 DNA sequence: TGTGCCAGCAGCCAAGAACAGGGGTCGACCACTGAAGCTTTCTTT. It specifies CASSQEQGSTTEAFF.

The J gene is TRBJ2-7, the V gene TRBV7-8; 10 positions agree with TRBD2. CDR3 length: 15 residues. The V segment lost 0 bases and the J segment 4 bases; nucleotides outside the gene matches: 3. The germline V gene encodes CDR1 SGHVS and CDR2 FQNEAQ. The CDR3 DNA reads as TGTGCCAGCAGCTTAGCAGCGGGAGGGCCTTACGAGCAGTACTTC. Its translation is CASSLAAGGPYEQYF.

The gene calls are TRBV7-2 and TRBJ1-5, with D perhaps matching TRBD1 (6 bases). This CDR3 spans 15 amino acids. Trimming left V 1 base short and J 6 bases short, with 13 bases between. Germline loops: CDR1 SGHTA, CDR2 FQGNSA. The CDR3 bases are TGTGCCAGCAGCTTAGAAGGGGGGGCTTTTCAGCCCCAGCATTTT. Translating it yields CASSLEGGAFQPQHF.